The entry that follows covers one T cell receptor beta chain sequence. Its antigen remains unidentified. The CDR3 runs 14 residues. V was trimmed by 6 bases and J by 5 bases, leaving 16 bases between them. CDR1 SGHTA and CDR2 FQGTGA come from the germline V gene. Using constant-segment primers, 5'RACE produced TCR alpha and TCR beta cDNA libraries carrying sample barcodes and UMIs. MiXCR, run by TCRdb on the 5' RACE reads, gives a single entry per CDR3 protein. The repertoire includes hundreds of thousands of distinct CDR3 sequences, roughly 15% of them detected once, and 20% to 25% sits in the top ten. This sample is drawn from a study of T-cell memory formation after mild COVID-19. The study, taken as a whole, reports: Unconfirmed was the SARS-CoV-2 specificity of second-wave clones that peaked on day 37. The pre-infection memory compartment contained some responding clones, suggesting cross-reactive memory joined. Day 15 to 85 contracting clones showed balanced CD4/CD8; later expanders leaned CD4+.

This receptor was identified in a young man who had mild COVID-19 (a few samples of this study predate the infection). Cell type and time point are not known. J is TRBJ1-1 and V is TRBV7-3, with D perhaps TRBD1 (6 bases). Material: PBMCs or a T cell subset sorted from them (not recorded which). This CDR3 is CASRQTGSGTEAFF. CDR3 sequence (DNA): TGTGCCAGCAGACAAACAGGGTCAGGGACTGAAGCTTTCTTT.